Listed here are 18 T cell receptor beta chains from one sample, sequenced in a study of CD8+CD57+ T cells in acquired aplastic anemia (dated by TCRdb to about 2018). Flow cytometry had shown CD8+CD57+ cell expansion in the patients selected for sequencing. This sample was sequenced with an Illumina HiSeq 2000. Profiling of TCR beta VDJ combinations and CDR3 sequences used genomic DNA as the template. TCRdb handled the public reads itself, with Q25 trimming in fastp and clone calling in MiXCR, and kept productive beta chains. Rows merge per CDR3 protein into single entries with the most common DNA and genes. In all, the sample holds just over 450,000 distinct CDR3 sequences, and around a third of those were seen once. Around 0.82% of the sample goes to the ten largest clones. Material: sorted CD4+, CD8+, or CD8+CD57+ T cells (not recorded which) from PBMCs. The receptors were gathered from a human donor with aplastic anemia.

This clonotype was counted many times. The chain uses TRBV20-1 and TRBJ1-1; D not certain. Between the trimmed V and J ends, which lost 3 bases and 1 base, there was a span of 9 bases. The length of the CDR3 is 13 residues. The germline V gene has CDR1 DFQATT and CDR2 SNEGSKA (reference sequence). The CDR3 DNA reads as TGCAGTGCTAGTAAGGCCGGGAACACTGAAGCTTTCTTT. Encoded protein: CSASKAGNTEAFF.

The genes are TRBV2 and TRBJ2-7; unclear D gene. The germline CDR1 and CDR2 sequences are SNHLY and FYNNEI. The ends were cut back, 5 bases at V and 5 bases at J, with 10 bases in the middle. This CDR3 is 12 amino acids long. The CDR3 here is CASSFTWNEQYF. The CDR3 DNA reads TGTGCCAGCAGTTTCACCTGGAACGAGCAGTACTTC.

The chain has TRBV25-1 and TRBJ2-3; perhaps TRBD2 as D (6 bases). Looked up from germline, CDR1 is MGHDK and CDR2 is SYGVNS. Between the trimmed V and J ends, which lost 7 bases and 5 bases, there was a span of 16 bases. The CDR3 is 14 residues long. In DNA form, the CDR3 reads TGTGCCAGCACTTTAACTAGCCCCAGAGATACGCAGTATTTT. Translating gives CASTLTSPRDTQYF.

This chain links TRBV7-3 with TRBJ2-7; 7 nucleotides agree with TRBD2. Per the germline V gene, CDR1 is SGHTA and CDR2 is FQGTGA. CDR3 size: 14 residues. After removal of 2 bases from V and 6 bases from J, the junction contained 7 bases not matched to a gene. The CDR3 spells CASSLAGTMGEQYV. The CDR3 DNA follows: TGTGCCAGCAGCTTAGCGGGGACTATGGGCGAGCAGTACGTC.

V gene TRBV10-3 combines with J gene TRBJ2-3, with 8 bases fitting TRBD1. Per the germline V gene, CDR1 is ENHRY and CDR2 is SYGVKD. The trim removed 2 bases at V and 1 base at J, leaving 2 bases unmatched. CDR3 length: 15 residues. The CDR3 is CAISEQTGGTDTQYF. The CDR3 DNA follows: TGTGCCATCAGTGAGCAGACAGGGGGCACAGATACGCAGTATTTT.

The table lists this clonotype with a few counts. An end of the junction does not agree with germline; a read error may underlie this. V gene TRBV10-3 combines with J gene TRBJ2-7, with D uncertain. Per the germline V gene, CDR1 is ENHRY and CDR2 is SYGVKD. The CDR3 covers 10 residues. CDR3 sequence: CASSVTEQYF. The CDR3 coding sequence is TGTGCCAGCAGTGTTACCGAGCAGTACTTC.

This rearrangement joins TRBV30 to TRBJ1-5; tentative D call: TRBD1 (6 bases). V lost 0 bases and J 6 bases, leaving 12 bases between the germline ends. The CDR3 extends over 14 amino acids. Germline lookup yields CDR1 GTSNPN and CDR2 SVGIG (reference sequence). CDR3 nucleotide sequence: TGTGCCTGGAGTGTGGGGGGCGGCGGTCAGCCCCAGCATTTT. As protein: CAWSVGGGGQPQHF.

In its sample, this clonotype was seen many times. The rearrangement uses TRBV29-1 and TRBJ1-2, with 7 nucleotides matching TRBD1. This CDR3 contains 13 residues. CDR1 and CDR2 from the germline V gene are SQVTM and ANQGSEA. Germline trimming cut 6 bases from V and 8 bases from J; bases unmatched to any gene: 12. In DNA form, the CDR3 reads TGCAGCGTCGCACCGGACAGGAGCGAAGGCTACACCTTC. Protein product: CSVAPDRSEGYTF.

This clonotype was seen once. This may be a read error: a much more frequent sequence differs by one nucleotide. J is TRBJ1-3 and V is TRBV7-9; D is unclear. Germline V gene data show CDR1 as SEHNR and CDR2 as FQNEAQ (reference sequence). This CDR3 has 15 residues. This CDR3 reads CASSSSDGSGNAIYF. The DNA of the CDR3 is TGTGCCAGCAGCTCCTCGGACGGCTCTGGAAACGCCATATATTTT.

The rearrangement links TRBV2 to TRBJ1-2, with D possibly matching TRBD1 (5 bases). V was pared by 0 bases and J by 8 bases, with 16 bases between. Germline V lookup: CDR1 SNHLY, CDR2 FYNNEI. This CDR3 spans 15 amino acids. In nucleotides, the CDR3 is TGTGCCAGCAGTGAAGCTTCCAGGGTGACAAAGGGCTACACCTTC. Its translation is CASSEASRVTKGYTF.

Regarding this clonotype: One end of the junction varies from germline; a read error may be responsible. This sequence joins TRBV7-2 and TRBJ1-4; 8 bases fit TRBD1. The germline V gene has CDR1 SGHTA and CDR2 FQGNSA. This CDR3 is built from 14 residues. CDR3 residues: CASSRGQVNEKLLF. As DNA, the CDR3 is TGTGCCAGCAGCAGGGGACAGGTTAATGAAAAACTGCTTTTT.

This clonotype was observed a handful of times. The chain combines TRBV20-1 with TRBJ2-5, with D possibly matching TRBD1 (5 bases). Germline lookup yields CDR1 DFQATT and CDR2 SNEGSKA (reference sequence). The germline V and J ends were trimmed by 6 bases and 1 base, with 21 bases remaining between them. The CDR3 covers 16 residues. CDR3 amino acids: CSAKPVGRVLQETQYF. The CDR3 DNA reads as TGCAGTGCAAAACCTGTCGGCAGGGTACTCCAAGAGACCCAGTACTTC.

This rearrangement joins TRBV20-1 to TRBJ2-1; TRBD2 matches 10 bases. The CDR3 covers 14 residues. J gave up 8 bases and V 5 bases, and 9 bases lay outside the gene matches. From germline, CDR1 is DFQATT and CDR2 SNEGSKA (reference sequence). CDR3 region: CSAHLAGVGDEQFF. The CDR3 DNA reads TGCAGTGCTCATCTAGCGGGAGTAGGCGATGAGCAGTTCTTC.

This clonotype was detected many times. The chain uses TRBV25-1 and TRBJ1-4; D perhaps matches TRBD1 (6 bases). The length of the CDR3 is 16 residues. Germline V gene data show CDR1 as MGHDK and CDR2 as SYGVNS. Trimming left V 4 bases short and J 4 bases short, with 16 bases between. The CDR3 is CASSGPRGHYNEKLFF. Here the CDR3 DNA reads TGTGCCAGCAGTGGACCTCGGGGACACTATAATGAAAAACTGTTTTTT.

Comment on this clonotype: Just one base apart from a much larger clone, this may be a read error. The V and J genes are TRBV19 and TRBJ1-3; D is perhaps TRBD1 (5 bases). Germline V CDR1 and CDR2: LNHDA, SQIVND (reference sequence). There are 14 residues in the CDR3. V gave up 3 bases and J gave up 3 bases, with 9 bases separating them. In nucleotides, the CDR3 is TGTGCCAGTAGTATGCCCGGGGGTGGAAACACCATATATTTT. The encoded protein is CASSMPGGGNTIYF.

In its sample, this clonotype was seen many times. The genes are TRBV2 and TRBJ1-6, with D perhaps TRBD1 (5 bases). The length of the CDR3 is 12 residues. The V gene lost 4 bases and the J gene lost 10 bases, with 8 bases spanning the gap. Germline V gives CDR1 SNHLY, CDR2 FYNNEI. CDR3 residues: CASSAEGSPLHF. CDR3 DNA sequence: TGTGCCAGCAGTGCGGAGGGGTCACCCCTCCACTTT.

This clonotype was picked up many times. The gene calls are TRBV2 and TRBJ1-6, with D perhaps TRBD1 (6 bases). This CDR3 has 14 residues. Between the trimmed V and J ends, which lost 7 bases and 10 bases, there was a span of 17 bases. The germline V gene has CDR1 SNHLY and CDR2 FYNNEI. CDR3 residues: CASIRGRGQSPLHF. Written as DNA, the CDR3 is TGTGCCAGCATCAGGGGCAGGGGACAATCACCCCTCCACTTT.

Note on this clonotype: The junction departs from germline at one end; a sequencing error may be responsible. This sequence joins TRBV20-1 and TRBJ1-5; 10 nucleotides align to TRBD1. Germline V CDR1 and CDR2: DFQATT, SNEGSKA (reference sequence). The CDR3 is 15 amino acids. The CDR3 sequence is CSARPGQGYFQPRHF. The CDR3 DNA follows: TGCAGTGCTCGTCCGGGACAGGGGTACTTTCAGCCCCGGCATTTT.